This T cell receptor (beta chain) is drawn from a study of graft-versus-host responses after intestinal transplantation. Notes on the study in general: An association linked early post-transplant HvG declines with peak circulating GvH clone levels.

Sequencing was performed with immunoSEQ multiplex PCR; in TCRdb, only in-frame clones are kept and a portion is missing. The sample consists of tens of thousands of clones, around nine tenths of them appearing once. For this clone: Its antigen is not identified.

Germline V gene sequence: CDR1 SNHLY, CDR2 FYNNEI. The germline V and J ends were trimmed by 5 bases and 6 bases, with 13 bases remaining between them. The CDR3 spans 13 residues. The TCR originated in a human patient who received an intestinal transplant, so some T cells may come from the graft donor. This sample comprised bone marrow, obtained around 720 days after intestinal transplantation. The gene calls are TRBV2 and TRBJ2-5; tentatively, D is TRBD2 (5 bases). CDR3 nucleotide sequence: TGTGCCAGCAGTATAGGTGCGGGCCAGACCCAGTACTTC. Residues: CASSIGAGQTQYF.